Each of the 8 T cell receptor beta chains below was sequenced from the same sample in a study of blood T cells in healthy people across ages. Then a second PCR, running roughly 7 to 11 cycles, was carried out with a sample-barcoded 5' primer and a J-beta primer mix. Via MiXCR, TCRdb re-called the 5' RACE reads, giving one row per CDR3 protein. Among approximately 880,000 distinct CDR3 sequences listed, roughly 48% were seen once. Sequencing was done on a sample of blood. Receptors were obtained from a man aged 30 to 45 in good health.

This clonotype was detected many times. The chain carries TRBV20-1 and TRBJ2-3; TRBD2 might be the D (5 bases). The length of the CDR3 is 12 residues. Trimming took off 7 bases at V and 3 bases at J, with 11 bases between the two ends. Per the germline V gene, CDR1 is DFQATT and CDR2 is SNEGSKA (reference sequence). DNA of the CDR3: TGCAGTGGGGAGTTTCGGACAGATACGCAGTATTTT. Its translation: CSGEFRTDTQYF.

The chain joins TRBV6-2 or TRBV6-3 to TRBJ2-3; 7 bases agree with TRBD2. Trimming at V came to 2 bases and at J to 4 bases, leaving 18 bases not matched to a gene. There are 19 residues in the CDR3. Germline V gives CDR1 MNHEY, CDR2 SVGEGT. The CDR3 nucleotides are TGTGCCAGCAGTTACCCGACTAGCTCCCGGGCCCGGAGCGCAGATACGCAGTATTTT. Translation gives CASSYPTSSRARSADTQYF.

This clonotype was observed a handful of times. The chain has TRBV9 and TRBJ2-1, with D possibly being TRBD1 (5 bases). Trimming left V 4 bases short and J 6 bases short, with 20 bases between. Per germline, CDR1 SGDLS and CDR2 YYNGEE. The CDR3 sequence is 16 residues long. CDR3 loop: CASSIRPIGVSNEQFF. CDR3 nucleotide sequence: TGTGCCAGCAGCATCCGGCCCATAGGGGTAAGCAATGAGCAGTTCTTC.

This clonotype showed up just a few times. The chain links TRBV30 to TRBJ2-7; D gene unclear. This CDR3 has 12 residues. Trimming removed 7 bases at V and 7 bases at J, with 17 bases between. Germline assignment: CDR1 GTSNPN and CDR2 SVGIG (reference sequence). This chain's CDR3 is CASSHLSEEQYF. For the CDR3, the DNA is TGTGCCTCAAGTCATCTTTCAGAAGAGCAGTACTTC.

The chain recombines TRBV9 with TRBJ2-1; TRBD2 matches 11 bases. The J call may be incorrect, as the DNA end agrees better with TRBJ2-7. This CDR3 region has 15 residues. Germline lookup yields CDR1 SGDLS and CDR2 YYNGEE. CDR3: CASSKTSGGYNEQYF. The CDR3 DNA reads as TGTGCCAGCAGCAAAACTAGCGGGGGCTACAATGAGCAGTACTTC.

The table lists this clonotype with many counts. The chain joins TRBV25-1 to TRBJ2-7, with 9 bases matching TRBD2. Per germline, CDR1 MGHDK and CDR2 SYGVNS. The CDR3 length is 14 residues. After removal of 3 bases from V and 3 bases from J, the junction contained 3 bases not matched to a gene. The CDR3 sequence: CASSERGGDYEQYF. The CDR3 bases are TGTGCCAGCAGTGAGCGCGGGGGGGACTACGAGCAGTACTTC.

This clonotype was observed a handful of times. The chain joins TRBV5-1 to TRBJ2-3; 7 positions agree with TRBD1. The length of the CDR3 is 15 residues. V was pared by 4 bases and J by 2 bases, with 7 bases of the junction left unmatched. Germline loops: CDR1 SGHRS, CDR2 YFSETQ. As DNA, the CDR3 is TGCGCCAGCAGCAGGACCGGGACAGCCACAGATACGCAGTATTTT. The encoded protein is CASSRTGTATDTQYF.

V usage is TRBV5-1 and J usage is TRBJ1-1; tentative D call: TRBD1 (5 bases). Germline-derived CDR1 and CDR2 are SGHRS and YFSETQ. The CDR3 has 17 residues. V gave up 4 bases and J gave up 0 bases, with 19 bases separating them. Here the CDR3 reads CASSLLTSGTLNTEAFF. The DNA of the CDR3 is TGCGCCAGCAGCCTCCTCACCAGCGGGACTCTGAACACTGAAGCTTTCTTT.